This entry describes one TCR beta chain. As yet, its antigen is unknown. These data belong to a study of T cell clones after liver transplantation. Across the study: Tolerance: complete withdrawal held at least one year, liver enzymes staying within twice normal. General study results and limits: A significant post-transplant drop in circulating graft-donor-reactive CD4 TCRbeta sequences occurred in most of the 8 subjects.

The method was immunoSEQ multiplex PCR; TCRdb's version includes in-frame clones alone and lacks a portion of them. The data contain roughly 80,000 clones, less than 85% of them seen just once; the ten biggest clones take up over 2.5%. The germline CDR1 and CDR2 sequences are SGHRS and YFSETQ. CDR3 length: 15 residues. V trimming: 0 bases; J trimming: 5 bases; junction bases outside the gene matches: 5. The TCR was taken from a human patient who received a liver transplant. Some T cells may be provided by the graft donor. This chain uses TRBV5-1 with TRBJ2-1, with TRBD1 matching over 7 bases. This specimen consisted of CD4+ T cells from blood, obtained at the 22-month timepoint. The CDR3 DNA follows: TGCGCCAGCAGCTTGGTTCCCGGGACAGACAATGAGCAGTTCTTC. It codes for CASSLVPGTDNEQFF.